This T cell receptor beta chain was captured in a study of CD4+ T cells in melanoma. Findings and limits, study-wide: In melanoma, neoantigen-specific CD4+ T cells reportedly differed in differentiation state.

TCRdb keeps only in-frame clones here, not all; method: immunoSEQ multiplex PCR. Among around 100,000 clones listed, 92% were seen once. From germline, CDR1 is SGHRS and CDR2 YFSETQ. The CDR3 length is 16 residues. V lost 6 bases, J lost 7 bases, and 13 bases stayed unmatched. This clone was detected only once. Its antigen remains unknown. The V call is TRBV5-1, the J call TRBJ1-4, with TRBD1 identical over 9 bases. The sample taken for sequencing was peripheral blood. This TCR derives from a human donor with melanoma. CDR3 in DNA: TGCGCCAGCACCCGGGGGGCAACAGGGGGCGGTGAAAAACTGTTTTTT. It codes for CASTRGATGGGEKLFF.